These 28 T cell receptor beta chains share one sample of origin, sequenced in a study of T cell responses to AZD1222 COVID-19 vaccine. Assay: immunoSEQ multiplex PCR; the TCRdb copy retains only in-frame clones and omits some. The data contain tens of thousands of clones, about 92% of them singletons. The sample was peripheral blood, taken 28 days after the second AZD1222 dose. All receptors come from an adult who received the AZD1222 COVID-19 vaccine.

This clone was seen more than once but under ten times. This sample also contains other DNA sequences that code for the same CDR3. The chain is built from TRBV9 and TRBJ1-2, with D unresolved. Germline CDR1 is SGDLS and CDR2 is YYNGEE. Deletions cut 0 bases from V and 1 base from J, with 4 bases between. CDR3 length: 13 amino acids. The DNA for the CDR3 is TGTGCCAGCAGCGTAGAAGGTAACTATGGCTACACCTTC. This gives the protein CASSVEGNYGYTF.

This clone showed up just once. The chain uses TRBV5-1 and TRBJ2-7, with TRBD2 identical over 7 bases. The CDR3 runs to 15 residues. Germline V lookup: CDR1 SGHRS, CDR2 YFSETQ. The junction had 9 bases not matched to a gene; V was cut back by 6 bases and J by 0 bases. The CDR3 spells CASNPGGTASYEQYF. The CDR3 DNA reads TGCGCCAGCAACCCGGGGGGTACGGCCTCCTACGAGCAGTACTTC.

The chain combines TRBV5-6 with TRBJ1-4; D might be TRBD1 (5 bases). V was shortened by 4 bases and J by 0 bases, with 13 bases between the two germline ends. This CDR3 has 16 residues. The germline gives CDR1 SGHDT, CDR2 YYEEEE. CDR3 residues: CASSPYAGATNEKLFF. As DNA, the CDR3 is TGTGCCAGCAGCCCCTACGCGGGGGCAACTAATGAAAAACTGTTTTTT.

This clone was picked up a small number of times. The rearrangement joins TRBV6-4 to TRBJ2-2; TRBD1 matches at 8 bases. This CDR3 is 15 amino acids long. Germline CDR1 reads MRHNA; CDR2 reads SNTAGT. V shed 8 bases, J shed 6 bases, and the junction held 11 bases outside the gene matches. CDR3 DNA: TGTGCCAGCGGTTCGGCAGGGGGCTTCGCCGGGGAGCTGTTTTTT. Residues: CASGSAGGFAGELFF.

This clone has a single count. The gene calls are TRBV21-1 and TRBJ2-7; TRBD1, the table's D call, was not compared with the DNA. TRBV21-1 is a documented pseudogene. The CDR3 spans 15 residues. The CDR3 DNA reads TGTGCCAGCAGCAAAGTGGGGGGACAGTCCTACGAGCAGTACGTC. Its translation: CASSKVGGQSYEQYV.

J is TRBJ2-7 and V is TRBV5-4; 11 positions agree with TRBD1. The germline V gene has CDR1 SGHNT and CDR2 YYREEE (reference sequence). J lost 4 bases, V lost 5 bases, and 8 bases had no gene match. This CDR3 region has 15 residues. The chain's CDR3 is CASSPGTGGHYEQYF. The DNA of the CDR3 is TGTGCCAGCAGTCCCGGGACAGGGGGTCATTACGAGCAGTACTTC. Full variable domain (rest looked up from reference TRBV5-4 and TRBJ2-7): ETGVTQSPTHLIKTRGQQVTLRCSSQSGHNTVSWYQQALGQGPQFIFQYYREEENGRGNFPPRFSGLQFPNYSSELNVNALELDDSALYLCASSPGTGGHYEQYFGPGTRLTVT.

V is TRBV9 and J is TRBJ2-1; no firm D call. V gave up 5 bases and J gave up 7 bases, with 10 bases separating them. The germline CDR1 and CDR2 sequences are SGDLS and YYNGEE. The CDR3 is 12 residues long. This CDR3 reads CASSLDPNEQFF. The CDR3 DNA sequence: TGTGCCAGCAGTTTAGACCCTAATGAGCAGTTCTTC.

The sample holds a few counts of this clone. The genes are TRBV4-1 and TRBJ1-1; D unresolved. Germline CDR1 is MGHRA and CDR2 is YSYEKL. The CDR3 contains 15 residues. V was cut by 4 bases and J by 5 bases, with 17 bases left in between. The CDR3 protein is CASSLTSEGWTEAFF. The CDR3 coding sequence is TGCGCCAGCAGCCTGACTTCGGAGGGCTGGACTGAAGCTTTCTTT.

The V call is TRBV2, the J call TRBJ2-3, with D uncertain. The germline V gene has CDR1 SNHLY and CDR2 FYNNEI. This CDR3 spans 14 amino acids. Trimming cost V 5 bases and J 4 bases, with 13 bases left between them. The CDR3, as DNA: TGTGCCAGCAGTTACTGGATTGGGGCAGATACGCAGTATTTT. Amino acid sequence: CASSYWIGADTQYF.

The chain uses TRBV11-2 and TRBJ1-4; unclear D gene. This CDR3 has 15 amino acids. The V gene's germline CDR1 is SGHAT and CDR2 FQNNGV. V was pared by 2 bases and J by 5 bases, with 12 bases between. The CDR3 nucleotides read TGTGCCAGCAGCTTAAGTTGGTGGGCAAATGAAAAACTGTTTTTT. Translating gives CASSLSWWANEKLFF.

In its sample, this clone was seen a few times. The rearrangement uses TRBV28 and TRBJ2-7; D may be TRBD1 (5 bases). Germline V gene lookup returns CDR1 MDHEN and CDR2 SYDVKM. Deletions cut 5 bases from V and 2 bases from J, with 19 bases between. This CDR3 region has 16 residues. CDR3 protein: CASSPSTEKLAYEQYF. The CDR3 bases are TGTGCCAGCAGTCCCTCGACAGAAAAACTTGCCTACGAGCAGTACTTC.

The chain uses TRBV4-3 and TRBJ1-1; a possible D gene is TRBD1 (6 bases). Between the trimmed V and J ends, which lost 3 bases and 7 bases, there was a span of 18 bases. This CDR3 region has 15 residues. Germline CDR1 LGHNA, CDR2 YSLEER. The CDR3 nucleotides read TGCGCCAGCAGCCATCTTGAACAGGGTGGGGGTGAAGCTTTCTTT. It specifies CASSHLEQGGGEAFF.

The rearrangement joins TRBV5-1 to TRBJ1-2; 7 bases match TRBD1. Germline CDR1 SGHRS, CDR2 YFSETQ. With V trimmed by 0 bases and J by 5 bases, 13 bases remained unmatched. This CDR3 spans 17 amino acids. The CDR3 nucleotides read TGCGCCAGCAGCTTGGCTATCGCCGGGACAGCCCCTTATGGCTACACCTTC. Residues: CASSLAIAGTAPYGYTF.

The CDR3 bases are TGTGCCAGCAGCTTATTTTCCCCCTCGACGTACAATGAGCAGTTCTTC. Encoded protein: CASSLFSPSTYNEQFF. V usage is TRBV7-6 and J usage is TRBJ2-1; D unclear. V lost 2 bases and J lost 4, with 15 bases in between. The CDR3 loop spans 16 amino acids. Per germline, CDR1 SGHVS and CDR2 FNYEAQ.

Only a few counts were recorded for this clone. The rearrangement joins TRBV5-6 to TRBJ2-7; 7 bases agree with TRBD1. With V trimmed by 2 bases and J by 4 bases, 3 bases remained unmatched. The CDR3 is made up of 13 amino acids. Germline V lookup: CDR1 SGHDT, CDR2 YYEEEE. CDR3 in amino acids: CASSLTRGYEQYF. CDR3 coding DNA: TGTGCCAGCAGCTTAACCAGGGGGTACGAGCAGTACTTC.

The CDR3 loop is CASSQTLGTGSTGELFF. As DNA, the CDR3 is TGTGCCAGCAGTCAGACTTTGGGGACAGGCAGCACCGGGGAGCTGTTTTTT. J is TRBJ2-2 and V is TRBV3-1 (or the pseudogene TRBV3-2); the match to TRBD1 covers 8 bases. The V and J ends lost 6 bases and 4 bases, in that order; junction bases with no gene match: 13. This CDR3 spans 17 amino acids. Germline loops: CDR1 LGHDT, CDR2 YNNKEL (reference sequence).

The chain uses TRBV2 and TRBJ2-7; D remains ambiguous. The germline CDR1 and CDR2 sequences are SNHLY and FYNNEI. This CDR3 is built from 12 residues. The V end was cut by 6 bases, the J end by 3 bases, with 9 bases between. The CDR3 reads CASRLNDYEQYF. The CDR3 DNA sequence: TGTGCCAGCAGGCTCAACGACTACGAGCAGTACTTC. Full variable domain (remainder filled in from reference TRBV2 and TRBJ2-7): EPEVTQTPSHQVTQMGQEVILRCVPISNHLYFYWYRQILGQKVEFLVSFYNNEISEKSEIFDDQFSVERPDGSNFTLKIRSTKLEDSAMYFCASRLNDYEQYFGPGTRLTVT.

The CDR3 DNA is TGTGCCATCAGTGACGAAGACAGGCCCTACGAGCAGTACTTC. This encodes CAISDEDRPYEQYF. This rearrangement joins TRBV10-3 to TRBJ2-7, with a tentative D call TRBD1 (6 bases). Germline assignment: CDR1 ENHRY and CDR2 SYGVKD. Trimming removed 3 bases at V and 2 bases at J, with 11 bases between. This CDR3 comprises 14 residues.

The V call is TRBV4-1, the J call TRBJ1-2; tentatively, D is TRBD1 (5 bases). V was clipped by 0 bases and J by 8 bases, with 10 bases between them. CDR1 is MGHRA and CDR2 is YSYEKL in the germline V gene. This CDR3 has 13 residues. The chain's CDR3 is CASSQEGVGGYTF. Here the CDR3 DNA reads TGCGCCAGCAGCCAAGAGGGGGTAGGAGGCTACACCTTC.

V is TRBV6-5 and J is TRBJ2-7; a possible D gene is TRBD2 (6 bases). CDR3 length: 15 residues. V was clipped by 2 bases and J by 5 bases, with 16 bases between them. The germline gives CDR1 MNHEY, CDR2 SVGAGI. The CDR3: CASSYLLEGYDEQYF. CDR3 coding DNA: TGTGCCAGCAGTTACCTTTTGGAGGGTTACGACGAGCAGTACTTC.

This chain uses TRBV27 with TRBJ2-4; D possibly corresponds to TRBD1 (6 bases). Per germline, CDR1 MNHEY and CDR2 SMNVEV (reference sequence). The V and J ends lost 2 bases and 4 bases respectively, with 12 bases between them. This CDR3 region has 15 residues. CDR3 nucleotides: TGTGCCAGCAGTTTAAGGGGGTTTCAGAAAAACATTCAGTACTTC. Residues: CASSLRGFQKNIQYF.

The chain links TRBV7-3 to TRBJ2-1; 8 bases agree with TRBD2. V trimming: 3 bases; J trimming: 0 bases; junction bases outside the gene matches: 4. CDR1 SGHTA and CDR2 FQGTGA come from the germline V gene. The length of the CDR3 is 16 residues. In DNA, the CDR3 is TGTGCCAGCAGCTTGACTAGCGCGAGCTCCTACAATGAGCAGTTCTTC. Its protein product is CASSLTSASSYNEQFF.

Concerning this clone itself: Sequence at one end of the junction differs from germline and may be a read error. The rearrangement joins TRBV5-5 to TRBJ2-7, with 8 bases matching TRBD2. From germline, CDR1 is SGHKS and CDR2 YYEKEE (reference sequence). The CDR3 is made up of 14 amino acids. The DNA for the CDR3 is TGTGCCCGCAGCTGGGGGGCGGGGGGCTACGAGCAGTACTTC. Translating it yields CARSWGAGGYEQYF.

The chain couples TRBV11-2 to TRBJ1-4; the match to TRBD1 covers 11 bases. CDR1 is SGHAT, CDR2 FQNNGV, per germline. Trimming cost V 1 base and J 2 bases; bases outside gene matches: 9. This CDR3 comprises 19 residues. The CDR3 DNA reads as TGTGCCAGCAGCTTAGTGGATTGGGACAGGGGGGTCACTAATGAAAAACTGTTTTTT. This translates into CASSLVDWDRGVTNEKLFF. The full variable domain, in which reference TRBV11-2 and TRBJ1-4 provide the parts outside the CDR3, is EAGVAQSPRYKIIEKRQSVAFWCNPISGHATLYWYQQILGQGPKLLIQFQNNGVVDDSQLPKDRFSAERLKGVDSTLKIQPAKLEDSAVYLCASSLVDWDRGVTNEKLFFGSGTQLSVL.

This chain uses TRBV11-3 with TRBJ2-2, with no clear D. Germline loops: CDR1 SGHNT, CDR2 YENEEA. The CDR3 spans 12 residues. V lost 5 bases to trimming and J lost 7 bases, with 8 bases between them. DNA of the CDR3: TGTGCCAGCAGCCTATTGGGCGGGGAGCTGTTTTTT. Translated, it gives CASSLLGGELFF.

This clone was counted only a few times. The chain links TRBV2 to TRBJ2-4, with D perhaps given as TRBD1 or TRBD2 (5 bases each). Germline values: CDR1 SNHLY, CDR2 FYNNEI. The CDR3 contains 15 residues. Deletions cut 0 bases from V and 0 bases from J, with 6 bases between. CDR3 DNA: TGTGCCAGCAGTGAAGCGGGGGTAGCCAAAAACATTCAGTACTTC. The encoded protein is CASSEAGVAKNIQYF.

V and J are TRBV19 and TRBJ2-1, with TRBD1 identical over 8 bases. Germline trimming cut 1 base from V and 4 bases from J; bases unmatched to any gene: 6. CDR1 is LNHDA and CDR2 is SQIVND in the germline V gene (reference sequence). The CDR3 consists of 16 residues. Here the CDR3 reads CASSIGTGTPYNEQFF. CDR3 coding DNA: TGTGCCAGTAGTATAGGGACAGGGACCCCATACAATGAGCAGTTCTTC.

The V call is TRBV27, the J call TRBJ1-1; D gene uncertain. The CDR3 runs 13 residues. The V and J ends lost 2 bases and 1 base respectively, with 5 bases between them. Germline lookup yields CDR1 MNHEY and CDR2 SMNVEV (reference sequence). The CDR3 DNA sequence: TGTGCCAGCAGTTTACAGAAGAACACTGAAGCTTTCTTT. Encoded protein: CASSLQKNTEAFF.